The entry that follows covers one T cell receptor (beta chain) sequence. This clone has just one count. No antigen is known for it. No base qualities exist here, and no much larger clone lies one base off it. Taken from cysteine to phenylalanine, the CDR3 has 17 residues. Only CDR3 DNA remains: 51 bases, in frame from the first base. V is cut by 1 base and J by 5 bases, and the space between the germline ends is 15 bases. CDR1 and CDR2, looked up from the germline V gene (reference sequence), are SEHNR and FQNEAQ. This entry belongs to a study of cytomegalovirus exposure and HLA in healthy donors (dated 2017 in TCRdb). General notes on the study: The 650 to 800 repertoires of the first cohort and the 120 validation repertoires were produced on the same platform, according to a later analysis. The aim of the study was to test whether cataloging public T cell receptors could identify signatures of past pathogen exposure. Besides the first cohort of 666 subjects, a separate validation cohort made up of over 95 different subjects was used. The study combined high-throughput TCR immunosequencing, statistical association of individual TCRs with disease status, and machine learning to predict cytomegalovirus infection status. The paper's findings and limits, for the study overall: In vitro tests confirmed that a few of the cytomegalovirus-associated TCR beta chains recognize cytomegalovirus antigens. Most TCR sequences were seen in very few donors, while some public TCRs were found in many individuals. The study gave a list of 150 to 200 TCR beta chains associated with cytomegalovirus. A later analysis had no HLA typing for the validation cohort, so co-occurrence there was scored across all 130 or so repertoires. It was suggested by the authors that the approach could potentially be generalized to other disease states and immunological phenotypes. In a later analysis, TCRs clustered in the first cohort were found to also tend to co-occur in the approximately 120 validation repertoires, with roughly 93% of cluster scores above 0. Cytomegalovirus status was reported to be diagnosed by the classifier with high specificity and sensitivity in both the original and validation cohorts.

Separate from the approximately 700-subject first cohort, the validation cohort of about 120 subjects was the group to which the donors belonged. Library preparation was by the immunoSEQ multiplex PCR assay. In the authors' own workflow: A statistical classification framework was built for diagnosing cytomegalovirus status from the catalog of TCR beta chain sequences. Imported from immuneACCESS, the table was reduced by TCRdb to in-frame sequences with V and J called. These copies leave out some clones; in studies compared against another copy, an unresolved V gene accounts for under half, and the cause of the remainder is not known. The V and J calls and clone size are taken from that table; D and trimming were inferred from the DNA. For this sample the table gives 150,000 to 200,000 clones, of which 84% were detected only once. The top ten hold 2.5% to 3.5% of the sample.

Recombination joined TRBV7-9 with TRBJ1-6; the D gene is perhaps TRBD1, from 6 matching bases. Sequenced: PBMCs. This TCR derives from a young woman in good health and CMV-seropositive. The CDR3 corresponds to CASSLGGLAGDNSPLHF. Read as DNA, the sequence is TGTGCCAGCAGCTTAGGGGGATTGGCAGGGGATAATTCACCCCTCCACTTT.